The following is a TCR beta chain sequence with its context. The target antigen is unknown. The source of the sample is a study of T cell responses to AZD1222 COVID-19 vaccine. Study results and limitations: Donors were largely white British and mainly female; clonal diversity was possibly underestimated.

Looked up from germline, CDR1 is MNHEY and CDR2 is SVGAGI. The CDR3 sequence is 16 residues long. Deletions cut 0 bases from V and 1 base from J, with 10 bases between. Only in-frame clones appear in the TCRdb table, and some are missing; sequencing was by immunoSEQ multiplex PCR. The sample holds roughly 120,000 clones; around 93% are singletons and the top ten take about 7.5%. The chain combines TRBV6-5 with TRBJ2-1; D gene ambiguous. The source was peripheral blood, collected 28 days after the second AZD1222 dose. The clonotype was recovered from an adult who received the AZD1222 COVID-19 vaccine. CDR3 region: CASSYSSVGSYNEQFF. CDR3 coding DNA: TGTGCCAGCAGTTACTCGAGCGTCGGTTCCTACAATGAGCAGTTCTTC.